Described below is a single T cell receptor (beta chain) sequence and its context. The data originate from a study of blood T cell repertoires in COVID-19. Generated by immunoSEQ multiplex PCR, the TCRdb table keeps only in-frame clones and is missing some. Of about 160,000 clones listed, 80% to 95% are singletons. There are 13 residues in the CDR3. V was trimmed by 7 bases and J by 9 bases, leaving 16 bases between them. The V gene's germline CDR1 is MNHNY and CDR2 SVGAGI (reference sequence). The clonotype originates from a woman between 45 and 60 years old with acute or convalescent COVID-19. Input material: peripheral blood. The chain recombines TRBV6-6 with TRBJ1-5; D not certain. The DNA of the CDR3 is TGTGCCAGCACATTGGCCCCCAATATGCCCCAGCATTTT. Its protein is CASTLAPNMPQHF.